This T cell receptor beta chain was sequenced in a study of blood T cell repertoires in COVID-19. Overall study: From the United States, Italy and Spain came samples of acute and convalescent COVID-19. The analysed material was cDNA or gDNA that came from T cells, B-cell-depleted T cells, or PBMCs.

Germline values: CDR1 SGHRS, CDR2 YFSETQ. The CDR3 contains 15 residues. Losses at the gene ends were 4 bases for V and 2 bases for J; bases not matched to a gene: 5. The participants were between roughly 18 and 90 years old and came from 24 US areas. Original processing methods: Amplification from reference gene primers served as the basis for estimated nucleated cell counts. Measured with immunoSEQ multiplex PCR; TCRdb has only the in-frame clones, and not every one. V and J calls and clone size are given by that table; D and trimming were obtained from the DNA. The data contain 290,000 or so clones, more than 80% of them seen just once; the ten biggest clones take up around 1.1%.

The source is a woman in her 30s who had recovered from COVID-19. The V call is TRBV5-1, the J call TRBJ1-2, with TRBD1 matching over 10 bases. Sequenced sample: PBMCs or T cells enriched from blood (not recorded which). The CDR3 bases are TGCGCCAGCAGCCGGACAGGGGGAAGGAACTATGGCTACACCTTC. This sequence encodes CASSRTGGRNYGYTF.